What follows describes a single T cell receptor (beta chain). Across 24 US areas, participants ranged in age from about 18 to 90 years. Allocation to cohorts depended on clinical history reported by the participants. Before being deemed recovered, Cohort 3 donors had two negative PCRs, clearance, or symptom resolution. The V segment lost 7 bases and the J segment 1 base; nucleotides outside the gene matches: 5. Germline CDR1 and CDR2: KGHSH and LQKENI. The CDR3 sequence is 15 residues long. Here immunoSEQ multiplex PCR was the method, and the copy in TCRdb shows in-frame clones only, minus some. The table has roughly 180,000 clones, approximately 85% seen once; the top ten hold 5% to 7.5%. This sample is drawn from a study of blood T cell repertoires in COVID-19. Overall study: Acute-phase and convalescent COVID-19 samples originated in the United States, Italy and Spain.

Sequencing used PBMCs or T cells enriched from blood (not recorded which). The rearrangement joins TRBV18 to TRBJ2-3; 10 bases are shared with TRBD1. This clonotype was sampled from a man aged 35-49 years who had recovered from COVID-19. In DNA form, the CDR3 reads TGTGCCAGCTTTAAGACAGGGGGCGGCACAGATACGCAGTATTTT. This sequence encodes CASFKTGGGTDTQYF.